These 15 T cell receptor beta chains share one sample of origin, sequenced in a study of T cell repertoires in cytomegalovirus infection. One entry per CDR3 protein results from TCRdb running MiXCR on the reads. The table includes nearly 550,000 distinct CDR3 sequences, more than 15% detected once. Input material: CD8+ T cells from PBMCs. The origin of the receptors is a human donor in good health (CMV status not recorded). Some clones in this sample may be carry-over from other donors' samples.

V and J are TRBV7-3 and TRBJ2-5; D possibly uses TRBD1 or TRBD2 (5 bases each). Germline CDR1 reads SGHTA; CDR2 reads FQGTGA. The V and J ends lost 5 bases and 2 bases respectively, with 15 bases between them. This CDR3 has 15 residues. CDR3 sequence reads: CASSLLGGGQETQYF. CDR3 bases: TGTGCCAGCAGCCTCCTAGGTGGGGGTCAAGAGACCCAGTACTTC.

This clonotype was detected many times. Relative to the germline gene, one junction end is altered; a read error may explain this. This rearrangement joins TRBV11-2 to TRBJ2-6; a weak D match, TRBD1 (7 bases). This CDR3 region has 15 residues. Germline CDR1 and CDR2: SGHAT and FQNNGV. The CDR3 DNA reads TGTGCCAGCAGCCTAGGGGCCAGGGGGGTCAACGTCCTGACTTTC. Its translation is CASSLGARGVNVLTF.

CDR3 coding DNA: TGTGCCAGCAGCTTAACGAGGAACACCGGGGAGCTGTTTTTT. Translated, it gives CASSLTRNTGELFF. The rearrangement links TRBV7-9 to TRBJ2-2; D is uncertain. CDR3 size: 14 residues. Trimming removed 2 bases from V and 1 base from J, with 5 bases in between. Germline CDR1 is SEHNR and CDR2 is FQNEAQ (reference sequence). Full variable domain (outside the CDR3, taken from reference TRBV7-9 and TRBJ2-2): DTGVSQNPRHKITKRGQNVTFRCDPISEHNRLYWYRQTLGQGPEFLTYFQNEAQLEKSRLLSDRFSAERPKGSFSTLEIQRTEQGDSAMYLCASSLTRNTGELFFGEGSRLTVL.

This clonotype was counted ten times or more. The rearrangement links TRBV7-9 to TRBJ2-7; possibly TRBD2 for D (6 bases). Germline V gives CDR1 SEHNR, CDR2 FQNEAQ (reference sequence). Trimming shortened V by 0 bases and J by 0 bases, and 12 bases separated the two germline ends. CDR3 length: 16 residues. The CDR3 DNA is TGTGCCAGCAGCTTAGCGGGGACTGGTAGCTCCTACGAGCAGTACTTC. Translated: CASSLAGTGSSYEQYF.

This clonotype has only a few counts. The J gene is TRBJ1-1, the V gene TRBV7-9; D unresolved. The germline V and J ends were trimmed by 8 bases and 4 bases, with 8 bases remaining between them. CDR1 is SEHNR, CDR2 FQNEAQ, per germline (reference sequence). The length of the CDR3 is 11 residues. The CDR3, as DNA: TGTGCCAGCGTCACGGGCACTGAAGCTTTCTTT. As protein: CASVTGTEAFF. Based on the CDR3 plus reference TRBV7-9 and TRBJ1-1, the full variable domain is DTGVSQNPRHKITKRGQNVTFRCDPISEHNRLYWYRQTLGQGPEFLTYFQNEAQLEKSRLLSDRFSAERPKGSFSTLEIQRTEQGDSAMYLCASVTGTEAFFGQGTRLTVV.

A note on this clonotype: The conserved phenylalanine or tryptophan is not found at the CDR3 terminus, so this likely reflects a read error. The CDR3 loop is CASSLLAGAYNEQFL. DNA for the CDR3: TGTGCCAGCAGCTTACTAGCGGGGGCCTACAATGAGCAGTTCTTA. The chain links TRBV7-3 to TRBJ2-1; 10 nucleotides agree with TRBD2. The CDR3 loop spans 15 amino acids. The ends lost 2 bases at V and 2 bases at J; junction bases unmatched: 0. CDR1 is SGHTA and CDR2 is FQGTGA in the germline V gene.

This clonotype was detected many times. CDR3 DNA: TGTGCCAGTAGTACATCGACAGGGACTGAAGCTTTCTTT. Residues: CASSTSTGTEAFF. This chain joins TRBV19 and TRBJ1-1, with 7 bases that match TRBD1. V was pared by 4 bases and J by 5 bases, with 4 bases of the junction left unmatched. Germline V gene data show CDR1 as LNHDA and CDR2 as SQIVND (reference sequence). This CDR3 region has 13 residues.

This clonotype was detected many times. This chain uses TRBV15 with TRBJ2-1, with a weak D call TRBD2 (5 bases). The CDR3 sequence is 14 residues long. V dropped 4 bases and J dropped 7 bases, with 14 bases sitting between them. CDR1 is LNHNV and CDR2 is YYDKDF in the germline V gene (reference sequence). CDR3: CATSTIGKGNEQFF. The DNA of the CDR3 is TGTGCCACCAGCACCATCGGGAAGGGTAATGAGCAGTTCTTC.

This clonotype was seen ten or more times. This chain joins TRBV11-2 and TRBJ1-1; D might be TRBD1 (5 bases). This CDR3 is 15 amino acids long. Trimming cost V 5 bases and J 5 bases, with 18 bases left between them. Germline CDR1 and CDR2: SGHAT and FQNNGV. CDR3 DNA sequence: TGTGCCAGCAGCCCCTTATCGGGGCGCGGGACTGAAGCTTTCTTT. Translated, it gives CASSPLSGRGTEAFF.

This clonotype was seen repeatedly, ten times or more. The CDR3: CASSVEGGAIYNEQFF. DNA for the CDR3: TGTGCCAGCAGCGTAGAGGGGGGCGCCATCTACAATGAGCAGTTCTTC. The rearrangement links TRBV9 to TRBJ2-1; D possibly uses TRBD1 or TRBD2 (6 bases each). Germline V gene data show CDR1 as SGDLS and CDR2 as YYNGEE. V was cut by 0 bases and J by 3 bases, with 13 bases left in between. The CDR3 covers 16 residues.

This clonotype was counted a few times. This sequence joins TRBV4-2 and TRBJ2-2; D might be TRBD1 or TRBD2, each matching 5 bases. The V and J ends lost 1 base and 3 bases respectively, with 15 bases between them. The CDR3 covers 17 residues. Looked up from germline, CDR1 is LGHNA and CDR2 is YNFKEQ. CDR3 nucleotides: TGTGCCAGCAGCCAAGTAGAGGGGATTCGGGACACCGGGGAGCTGTTTTTT. Amino acids: CASSQVEGIRDTGELFF.

The table lists this clonotype with many counts. The chain couples TRBV7-9 to TRBJ1-1; D uncertain. Trimming took off 4 bases at V and 4 bases at J, with 13 bases between the two ends. The CDR3 is made up of 14 amino acids. Per the germline V gene, CDR1 is SEHNR and CDR2 is FQNEAQ (reference sequence). CDR3 amino acids: CASSSEEGGTEAFF. The CDR3 DNA reads as TGTGCCAGCAGCTCAGAGGAGGGAGGCACTGAAGCTTTCTTT.

This chain uses TRBV6-2 or TRBV6-3 with TRBJ1-4; no definite D call. V gave up 5 bases and J gave up 7 bases, with 17 bases separating them. The CDR3 is 15 residues long. Germline CDR1 and CDR2: MNHEY and SVGEGT. CDR3 DNA sequence: TGTGCCAGCAGTGGAGCACGGACTGGAGGTGAAAAACTGTTTTTT. Its protein is CASSGARTGGEKLFF.

In regard to this clonotype: This may be a read error, as it is one base from a much larger clone. The chain has TRBV11-2 and TRBJ1-5; 7 bases match TRBD1. With V trimmed by 5 bases and J by 10 bases, 11 bases remained unmatched. Germline CDR1 SGHAT, CDR2 FQNNGV. The CDR3 length is 14 residues. CDR3 coding DNA: TGTGCCAGCAGCCCTGACAGGGTGGGGCACCCCCAGCATTTT. Protein product: CASSPDRVGHPQHF.

Turning to this clonotype: A much bigger clone sits one base away, suggesting this may be a read error. The chain links TRBV11-3 to TRBJ2-2; D call uncertain. This CDR3 spans 15 amino acids. Germline V gene lookup returns CDR1 SGHNT and CDR2 YENEEA. V gave up 8 bases and J gave up 3 bases, with 16 bases separating them. The CDR3 bases are TGTGCCAGCGCTGGGGTAGACCCCTACACCGGGGAGCTGTTTTTT. It translates to CASAGVDPYTGELFF.